The present TCR beta chain was sequenced within a study of cytomegalovirus exposure and HLA in healthy donors. Notes on the study in general: The productive fraction for most TCR beta V segments was about 90% or about 30% in an earlier analysis. A reported reduction in N-insertions relative to the approximately 690-donor mean was seen in an Asian-associated ancestry cluster in a later analysis. Most observed TCR sequences were rare, whereas some public TCRs were detected in many donors.

PCR amplification relied on 60 Vbeta primers (plus 13 Jbeta primers). Sequencing used immunoSEQ multiplex PCR; TCRdb keeps in-frame clones, though not all of them. The repertoire has approximately 130,000 clones, approximately 84% of them found once; the top ten carry about 2.5%. On this clone: The antigen remains undetermined.

The V and J ends lost 4 bases and 4 bases, in that order; junction bases with no gene match: 12. The CDR3 runs to 17 residues. Germline loops: CDR1 SGHTA, CDR2 FQGTGA. This chain uses TRBV7-3 with TRBJ2-1; 8 bases agree with TRBD1. Input material: PBMCs. The source of this sequence is a boy aged 2 to 10 in good health and CMV-seronegative. The CDR3 protein is CASSSKKDRGQYNEQFF. CDR3 bases: TGTGCCAGCAGCTCTAAAAAAGACAGGGGTCAATACAATGAGCAGTTCTTC.